The 16 T cell receptor beta chains presented below share a single source sample, sequenced in a study of cytomegalovirus exposure and HLA in healthy donors. The primer mix had 60 Vbeta and 13 Jbeta primers. Here immunoSEQ multiplex PCR was the method, and the copy in TCRdb shows in-frame clones only, minus some. The sample has fewer than 60,000 clones; roughly 70% are singletons. Sequenced sample: PBMCs. The source is a woman aged 45-59 years in good health and CMV-seropositive.

The chain has TRBV7-3 and TRBJ2-2, with TRBD2 matching over 10 bases. CDR3 length: 15 residues. The germline V gene encodes CDR1 SGHTA and CDR2 FQGTGA. V lost 5 bases, J lost 6 bases, and 6 bases stayed unmatched. The CDR3: CASSHATSGSGELFF. CDR3 DNA: TGTGCCAGCAGCCATGCGACTAGCGGGTCCGGGGAGCTGTTTTTT.

The CDR3 nucleotides are TGTGCCAGCAGCCTTGAGGGACAGGGCACAGATACGCAGTATTTT. Its protein is CASSLEGQGTDTQYF. V usage is TRBV27 and J usage is TRBJ2-3; the match to TRBD1 covers 8 bases. This CDR3 is built from 15 residues. Trimming at V came to 6 bases and at J to 1 base, leaving 6 bases not matched to a gene. CDR1 and CDR2 from the germline V gene are MNHEY and SMNVEV (reference sequence).

The table lists this clone with a count of one. The V and J genes are TRBV5-1 and TRBJ2-3; TRBD1 matches at 8 bases. The CDR3 has 16 residues. J was trimmed by 3 bases and V by 0 bases; bases with no gene match: 6. From germline, CDR1 is SGHRS and CDR2 YFSETQ. CDR3 nucleotide sequence: TGCGCCAGCAGCTTGGCCGGGCAGGGGGCAACAGATACGCAGTATTTT. This translates into CASSLAGQGATDTQYF.

V and J are TRBV5-1 and TRBJ2-3; 10 bases fit TRBD2. Germline V gene lookup returns CDR1 SGHRS and CDR2 YFSETQ. The V and J ends lost 5 bases and 4 bases, in that order; junction bases with no gene match: 4. The CDR3 has 14 residues. CDR3 protein: CASRRLAGADTQYF. Written as DNA, the CDR3 is TGCGCCAGCAGGAGGCTAGCGGGGGCAGATACGCAGTATTTT.

V gene TRBV21-1 combines with J gene TRBJ1-2; the D call of TRBD1 is as the table states it, not checked on the DNA. TRBV21-1 is labeled a pseudogene. CDR3 length equals 18 residues. CDR3 DNA: TGTGCCAGCAGCAAAGGTTGGGGACAGTCCTTAGGTAACTATGGCTACACCTTC. Translated, it gives CASSKGWGQSLGNYGYTF.

The chain is built from TRBV7-9 and TRBJ2-2; the match to TRBD2 covers 13 bases. CDR3 length: 17 residues. The germline CDR1 and CDR2 sequences are SEHNR and FQNEAQ (reference sequence). J gave up 5 bases and V 5 bases, and 8 bases lay outside the gene matches. The CDR3 spells CASSTRTSGGSTGELFF. CDR3 sequence (DNA): TGTGCCAGCAGCACCCGGACTAGCGGGGGAAGTACCGGGGAGCTGTTTTTT.

The rearrangement links TRBV7-9 to TRBJ1-1; no definite D call. The CDR3 has 16 residues. Looked up from germline, CDR1 is SEHNR and CDR2 is FQNEAQ (reference sequence). The V gene lost 4 bases and the J gene lost 4 bases, with 19 bases spanning the gap. CDR3 in DNA: TGTGCCAGCAGCTCTAATCGGGGATGGTCTGTCACTGAAGCTTTCTTT. Translation: CASSSNRGWSVTEAFF.

V is TRBV2 and J is TRBJ2-7; 7 bases map to TRBD1. The germline CDR1 and CDR2 sequences are SNHLY and FYNNEI. The CDR3 covers 14 residues. The V gene end was trimmed by 11 bases and the J gene end by 1 base; junction bases not matched to a gene: 11. CDR3 sequence reads: CAGSADRNSYEQYF. The CDR3 DNA reads TGTGCCGGCTCCGCGGACAGGAATTCCTACGAGCAGTACTTC.

The CDR3 DNA reads as TGTGCCAGCAGTCCTTGGGGAAGGGGGCGGAATGAGCAGTTCTTC. Protein product: CASSPWGRGRNEQFF. The rearrangement links TRBV28 to TRBJ2-1; 7 bases line up with TRBD1. The germline gives CDR1 MDHEN, CDR2 SYDVKM. The CDR3 loop spans 15 amino acids. Trimming cost V 5 bases and J 7 bases; bases outside gene matches: 11.

The chain joins TRBV5-1 to TRBJ2-3; TRBD2 agrees at 14 bases. Germline V CDR1 and CDR2: SGHRS, YFSETQ. After removal of 4 bases from V and 0 bases from J, the junction contained 10 bases not matched to a gene. The CDR3 is 19 amino acids. CDR3: CASSRTSGGKLTSTDTQYF. The CDR3 DNA follows: TGCGCCAGCAGCCGGACTAGCGGGGGGAAACTAACTAGCACAGATACGCAGTATTTT.

The table lists this clone with a few counts. J is TRBJ2-3 and V is TRBV6-5; D not resolved. Germline assignment: CDR1 MNHEY and CDR2 SVGAGI. The ends were cut back, 2 bases at V and 2 bases at J, with 5 bases in the middle. This CDR3 has 13 amino acids. CDR3 sequence: CASSYTNTDTQYF. The CDR3 DNA sequence: TGTGCCAGCAGTTACACAAACACAGATACGCAGTATTTT.

This chain joins TRBV7-8 and TRBJ1-2, with a tentative D call TRBD1 (6 bases). Per germline, CDR1 SGHVS and CDR2 FQNEAQ. This CDR3 comprises 15 residues. V lost 0 bases and J 8 bases, leaving 16 bases between the germline ends. In DNA, the CDR3 is TGTGCCAGCAGCTTAGCCGGAGGGGGGGGCAGAGGCTACACCTTC. Amino acid sequence: CASSLAGGGGRGYTF.

V gene TRBV2 combines with J gene TRBJ2-1, with D uncertain. This CDR3 is 11 amino acids long. Germline V gene lookup returns CDR1 SNHLY and CDR2 FYNNEI. The V gene lost 4 bases and the J gene lost 6 bases, with 4 bases spanning the gap. The CDR3 region is CASSASNEQFF. CDR3 nucleotide sequence: TGTGCCAGCAGTGCATCCAATGAGCAGTTCTTC.

The J gene is TRBJ2-5, the V gene TRBV7-3, with 9 bases matching TRBD2. The CDR3 runs 14 residues. With V trimmed by 3 bases and J by 1 base, 0 bases remained unmatched. Germline values: CDR1 SGHTA, CDR2 FQGTGA. CDR3 region: CASSLTSGQETQYF. As DNA, the CDR3 is TGTGCCAGCAGCTTGACTAGCGGCCAAGAGACCCAGTACTTC. Full variable domain (rest looked up from reference TRBV7-3 and TRBJ2-5): GAGVSQTPSNKVTEKGKYVELRCDPISGHTALYWYRQSLGQGPEFLIYFQGTGAADDSGLPNDRFFAVRPEGSVSTLKIQRTERGDSAVYLCASSLTSGQETQYFGPGTRLLVL.

This clone was seen a handful of times. The chain couples TRBV5-6 to TRBJ1-1; 7 nucleotides agree with TRBD1. The germline CDR1 and CDR2 sequences are SGHDT and YYEEEE. The CDR3 is 15 residues long. V trimming: 0 bases; J trimming: 0 bases; junction bases outside the gene matches: 2. CDR3 nucleotides: TGTGCCAGCAGCTTGGTGACAGGGCTGAACACTGAAGCTTTCTTT. It specifies CASSLVTGLNTEAFF.

This clone occurred a few times. V usage is TRBV15 and J usage is TRBJ2-5, with D perhaps TRBD1 (5 bases). This CDR3 region has 13 residues. Trimming removed 1 base from V and 2 bases from J, with 5 bases in between. Germline V gene data show CDR1 as LNHNV and CDR2 as YYDKDF (reference sequence). The CDR3 sequence: CATSRGQQETQYF. The CDR3, as DNA: TGTGCCACCAGCAGAGGACAGCAAGAGACCCAGTACTTC. The variable domain in full, completed from reference TRBV15 and TRBJ2-5, reads DAMVIQNPRYQVTQFGKPVTLSCSQTLNHNVMYWYQQKSSQAPKLLFHYYDKDFNNEADTPDNFQSRRPNTSFCFLDIRSPGLGDTAMYLCATSRGQQETQYFGPGTRLLVL.